Listed below are T cell receptor beta chains from one sample, sequenced in a study of T cell repertoires in cytomegalovirus infection. TCRdb passed the reads through MiXCR, listing each CDR3 protein once. The data contain 650,000 to 900,000 distinct CDR3 sequences, around a third of them singletons. These TCRs are of unknown antigen specificity. Here the sequenced sample was cultured CD8+ T cells from PBMCs, taken from culture after CMV antigen stimulation. These receptors originate from a human donor in good health (CMV status not recorded). Some clones in this sample may be carry-over from other donors' samples. The CDR3 runs from the conserved cysteine through the conserved F or W. D genes are given only for firm matches. A row's size may be missing; if present it is once, few, many or a size class.

clone_size	v_call	d_call	j_call	cdr3_aa	cdr3_nt
-	TRBV28	TRBD2	TRBJ2-1	CANRPSGGRHNEQFF	TGTGCCAACAGGCCTAGCGGGGGCCGCCACAATGAGCAGTTCTTC
-	TRBV19	-	TRBJ2-1	CASRERDVAYNEQFF	TGTGCCAGTAGGGAACGGGACGTAGCCTACAATGAGCAGTTCTTC
-	TRBV4-2	-	TRBJ1-5	CASSQEGPPTNQPQHF	TGTGCCAGCAGCCAAGAGGGTCCTCCGACGAATCAGCCCCAGCATTTT
-	TRBV20-1	-	TRBJ2-7	CSASPLTSHEQYF	TGCAGTGCTAGTCCTCTAACTAGTCACGAGCAGTACTTC
few	TRBV5-6	-	TRBJ1-2	CASSLSAVFYGYTF	TGTGCCAGCAGCTTGTCGGCGGTCTTCTATGGCTACACCTTC
few	TRBV28	TRBD1	TRBJ1-4	CASSFQAGGSSNEKLFF	TGTGCCAGCAGTTTCCAGGCAGGGGGCAGCTCTAATGAAAAACTGTTTTTT
-	TRBV28	-	TRBJ2-1	CASGRIGEWGYNEQFF	TGTGCCAGCGGGAGGATAGGGGAATGGGGATACAATGAGCAGTTCTTC
few	TRBV28	-	TRBJ2-5	CASSSLTRETQYF	TGTGCCAGCAGTTCCCTGACAAGAGAGACCCAGTACTTC
-	TRBV6-1	TRBD2	TRBJ2-1	CASSEGGWVEQFF	TGTGCCAGCAGTGAGGGAGGGTGGGTTGAGCAGTTCTTC
-	TRBV6-5	-	TRBJ2-7	CASSYSGFTYEQYF	TGTGCCAGCAGTTACTCCGGCTTCACCTACGAGCAGTACTTC
many	TRBV12-3/TRBV12-4	-	TRBJ2-2	CASSRLQRGGELFF	TGTGCCAGCAGCCGGCTCCAGAGGGGCGGGGAGCTGTTTTTT
-	TRBV5-4	-	TRBJ2-1	CASSLGVPSYNEQFF	TGTGCCAGCAGCCTAGGGGTTCCCTCCTACAATGAGCAGTTCTTC
-	TRBV11-2	TRBD2	TRBJ2-3	CASSFPSGGPLLTDTQYF	TGTGCCAGCAGCTTCCCTAGCGGGGGGCCCCTTCTCACAGATACGCAGTATTTT
many	TRBV7-9	-	TRBJ1-5	CASSLDDGRNQPQHF	TGTGCCAGCAGCTTAGATGATGGCAGAAATCAGCCCCAGCATTTT
few	TRBV6-6	-	TRBJ1-5	CASSYRDKETVQHF	TGTGCCAGCAGTTACCGGGACAAGGAGACGGTCCAGCATTTT
-	TRBV6-5	TRBD1	TRBJ1-1	CVSTGQGANTEAFF	TGTGTCAGCACCGGACAGGGCGCGAACACTGAAGCTTTCTTT
-	TRBV6-5	-	TRBJ2-5	CASSYSRTAVETQYF	TGTGCCAGCAGTTACTCCCGGACAGCGGTGGAGACCCAGTACTTC
-	TRBV10-3	-	TRBJ2-5	CAISDPRDKQETQYF	TGTGCCATCAGTGATCCCCGGGACAAACAAGAGACCCAGTACTTC
few	TRBV7-8	-	TRBJ1-1	CASTLNQNTEAFF	TGTGCCAGCACCCTAAACCAGAACACTGAAGCTTTCTTT
-	TRBV27	TRBD1	TRBJ2-3	CASSLQGATTDTQYF	TGTGCCAGCAGCCTACAGGGGGCAACCACAGATACGCAGTATTTT
many	TRBV7-9	TRBD2	TRBJ2-1	CASSGLAGGGNEQFF	TGTGCCAGCAGCGGTTTGGCGGGGGGCGGAAATGAGCAGTTCTTC
-	TRBV29-1	-	TRBJ2-2	CSVVETSRLTGELFF	TGCAGCGTTGTGGAGACGTCAAGGTTAACCGGGGAGCTGTTTTTT
-	TRBV12-3/TRBV12-4	-	TRBJ1-4	CASSQSGTSEEKLFF	TGTGCCAGCAGTCAGTCCGGGACTTCGGAGGAAAAACTGTTTTTT
-	TRBV19	TRBD2	TRBJ2-1	CASSGSGGLVNEQFF	TGTGCCAGTAGTGGTAGCGGGGGGCTCGTCAATGAGCAGTTCTTC
-	TRBV14	TRBD1	TRBJ1-1	CASSQVPLGGRGTEAFF	TGTGCCAGCAGCCAAGTTCCATTAGGGGGCCGGGGCACTGAAGCTTTCTTT
few	TRBV19	-	TRBJ1-1	CASSIRGGNEAFF	TGTGCCAGTAGTATAAGAGGGGGGAATGAAGCTTTCTTT
few	TRBV10-3	TRBD1	TRBJ2-3	CAIRPGQGSSRDTQYF	TGTGCCATCAGACCGGGACAGGGGTCCAGTAGGGATACGCAGTATTTT
many	TRBV10-3	-	TRBJ2-2	CAISDPRVSGANTGELFF	TGTGCCATCAGTGACCCCCGTGTTAGCGGAGCGAACACCGGGGAGCTGTTTTTT
-	TRBV27	-	TRBJ2-3	CASSPKRRDLDPQYF	TGTGCCAGCAGTCCGAAACGTAGAGATTTAGATCCGCAGTATTTT